This TCR beta chain was documented in a study of blood T cells in healthy people across ages. Primers used in a second PCR of about 7 to 12 cycles were a sample-barcoded 5' primer and a J-beta primer mix. Each cDNA molecule received a tag from a template-switch adaptor that had 12 random nucleotides. A single record per CDR3 protein comes from TCRdb applying MiXCR to the 5' RACE reads. This table has about 1,500,000 distinct CDR3 sequences, roughly 28% appearing once. What was sequenced was blood. The origin of this receptor is a woman younger than 45 in good health.

DNA for the CDR3: TGCGCCAGCAGCTTGTACCAGGGGGGATCAGAGACCCAGTACTTC. Its protein is CASSLYQGGSETQYF. The chain joins TRBV5-1 to TRBJ2-5; tentative D call: TRBD1 (7 bases). The CDR3 is 15 amino acids. V was clipped by 1 base and J by 4 bases, with 14 bases between them. The germline gives CDR1 SGHRS, CDR2 YFSETQ.